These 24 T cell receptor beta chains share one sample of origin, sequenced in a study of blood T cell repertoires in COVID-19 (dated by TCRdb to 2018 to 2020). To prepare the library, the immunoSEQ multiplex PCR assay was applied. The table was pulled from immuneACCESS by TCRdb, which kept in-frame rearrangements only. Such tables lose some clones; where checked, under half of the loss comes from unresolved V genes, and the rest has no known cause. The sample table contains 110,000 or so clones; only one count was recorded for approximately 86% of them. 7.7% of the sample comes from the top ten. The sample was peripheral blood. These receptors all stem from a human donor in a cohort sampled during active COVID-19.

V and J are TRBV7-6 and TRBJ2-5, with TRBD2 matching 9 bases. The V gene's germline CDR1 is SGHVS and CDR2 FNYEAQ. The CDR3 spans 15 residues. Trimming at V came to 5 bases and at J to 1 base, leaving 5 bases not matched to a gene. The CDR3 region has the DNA TGTGCCAGCAGCGCCCTAGCGGGGACCCAAGAGACCCAGTACTTC. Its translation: CASSALAGTQETQYF.

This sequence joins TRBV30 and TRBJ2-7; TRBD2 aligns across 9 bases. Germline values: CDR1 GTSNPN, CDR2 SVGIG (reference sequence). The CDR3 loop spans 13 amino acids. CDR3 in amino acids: CASRGGGAYEQYF. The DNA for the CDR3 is TGTGCTTCCCGAGGCGGGGGGGCCTACGAGCAGTACTTC.

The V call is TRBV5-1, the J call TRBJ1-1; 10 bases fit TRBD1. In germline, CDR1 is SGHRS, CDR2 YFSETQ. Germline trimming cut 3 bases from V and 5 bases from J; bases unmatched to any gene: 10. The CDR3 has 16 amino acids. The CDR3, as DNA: TGCGCCAGCAGCTCGAGGACAGGGGGAGATCTAACTGAAGCTTTCTTT. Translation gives CASSSRTGGDLTEAFF.

CDR3 region: CAFSVATGNGYTF. CDR3 in DNA: TGTGCCTTCTCTGTTGCGACAGGGAATGGCTACACCTTC. The chain links TRBV30 to TRBJ1-2; 7 positions match TRBD1. V dropped 7 bases and J dropped 6; count of bases not matched to a gene: 11. Germline V gene data show CDR1 as GTSNPN and CDR2 as SVGIG (reference sequence). The CDR3 is 13 residues long.

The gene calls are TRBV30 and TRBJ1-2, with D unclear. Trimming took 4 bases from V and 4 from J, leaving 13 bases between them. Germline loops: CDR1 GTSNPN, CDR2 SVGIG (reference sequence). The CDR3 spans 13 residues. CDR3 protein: CAWTGLSGYGYTF. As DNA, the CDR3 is TGTGCCTGGACGGGGTTAAGTGGCTATGGCTACACCTTC.

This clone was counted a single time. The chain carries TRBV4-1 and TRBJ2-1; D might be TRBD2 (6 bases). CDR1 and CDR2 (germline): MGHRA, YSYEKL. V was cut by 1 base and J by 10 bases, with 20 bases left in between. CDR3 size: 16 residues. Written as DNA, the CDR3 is TGCGCCAGCAGCCAAGGGATCCGGGAGAGAGGTGAGGAGCAGTTCTTC. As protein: CASSQGIRERGEEQFF.

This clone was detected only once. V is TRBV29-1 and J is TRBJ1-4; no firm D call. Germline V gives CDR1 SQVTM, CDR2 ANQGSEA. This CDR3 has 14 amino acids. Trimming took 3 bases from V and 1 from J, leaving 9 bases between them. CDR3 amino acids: CSVDDGKTNEKLFF. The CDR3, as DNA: TGCAGCGTTGACGACGGGAAAACTAATGAAAAACTGTTTTTT.

The CDR3 loop is CASRWDRGPSKNQPQHF. CDR3 nucleotides: TGTGCCAGCAGGTGGGACAGGGGGCCTTCCAAAAATCAGCCCCAGCATTTT. The J gene is TRBJ1-5, the V gene TRBV28; TRBD1 agrees at 12 bases. Germline loops: CDR1 MDHEN, CDR2 SYDVKM. This CDR3 comprises 17 residues. J gave up 4 bases and V 6 bases, and 10 bases lay outside the gene matches.

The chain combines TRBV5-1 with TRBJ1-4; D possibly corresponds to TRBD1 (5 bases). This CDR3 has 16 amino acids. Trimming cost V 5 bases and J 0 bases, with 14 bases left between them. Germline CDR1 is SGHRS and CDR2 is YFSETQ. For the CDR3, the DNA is TGCGCCAGCAGATCTGGGGGGGATCCAACTAATGAAAAACTGTTTTTT. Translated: CASRSGGDPTNEKLFF.

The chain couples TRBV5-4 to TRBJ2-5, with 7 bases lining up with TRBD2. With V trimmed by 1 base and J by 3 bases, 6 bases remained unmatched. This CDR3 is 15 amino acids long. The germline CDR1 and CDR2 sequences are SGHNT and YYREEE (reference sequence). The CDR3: CASSLKSSGEETQYF. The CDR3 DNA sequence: TGTGCCAGCAGCTTGAAATCTAGCGGAGAAGAGACCCAGTACTTC.

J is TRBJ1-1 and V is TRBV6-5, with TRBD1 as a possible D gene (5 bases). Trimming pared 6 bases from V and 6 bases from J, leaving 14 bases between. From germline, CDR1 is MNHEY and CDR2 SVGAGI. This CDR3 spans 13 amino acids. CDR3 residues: CASSQGYRAEAFF. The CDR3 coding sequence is TGTGCCAGCAGCCAGGGCTATCGGGCTGAAGCTTTCTTT.

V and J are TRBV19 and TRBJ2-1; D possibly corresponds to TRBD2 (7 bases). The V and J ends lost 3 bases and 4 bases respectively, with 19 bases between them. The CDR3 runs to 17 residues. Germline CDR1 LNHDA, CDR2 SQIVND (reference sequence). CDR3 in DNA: TGTGCCAGTAGTATGGGGGCGGGGGCGACTCATTACAATGAGCAGTTCTTC. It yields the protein CASSMGAGATHYNEQFF.

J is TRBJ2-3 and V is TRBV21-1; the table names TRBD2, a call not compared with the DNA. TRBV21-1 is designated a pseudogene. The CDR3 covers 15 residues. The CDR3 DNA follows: TGTGCCAGCAGCAAAAATGGCGGGAGTGGGGATACGCAGTATTTT. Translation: CASSKNGGSGDTQYF.

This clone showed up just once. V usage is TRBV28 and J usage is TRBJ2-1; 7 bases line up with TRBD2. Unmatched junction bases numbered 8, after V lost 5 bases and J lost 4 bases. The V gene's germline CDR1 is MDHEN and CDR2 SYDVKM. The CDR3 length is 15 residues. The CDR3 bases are TGTGCCAGCAGTCCGGGGGGTGGGTTTTACAATGAGCAGTTCTTC. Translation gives CASSPGGGFYNEQFF.

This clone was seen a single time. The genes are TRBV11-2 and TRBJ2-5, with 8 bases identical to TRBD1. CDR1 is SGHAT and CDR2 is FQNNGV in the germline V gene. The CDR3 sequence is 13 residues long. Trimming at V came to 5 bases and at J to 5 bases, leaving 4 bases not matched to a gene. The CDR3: CASSRTGLETQYF. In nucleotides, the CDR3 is TGTGCCAGCAGCCGGACAGGGCTTGAGACCCAGTACTTC.

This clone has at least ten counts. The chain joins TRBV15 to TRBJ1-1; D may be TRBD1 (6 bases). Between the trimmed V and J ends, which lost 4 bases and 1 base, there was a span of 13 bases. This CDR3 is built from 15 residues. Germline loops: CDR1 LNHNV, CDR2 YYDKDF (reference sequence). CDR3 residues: CATSKAGDGNTEAFF. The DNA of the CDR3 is TGTGCCACCAGCAAGGCAGGGGATGGGAACACTGAAGCTTTCTTT. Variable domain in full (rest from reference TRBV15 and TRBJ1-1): DAMVIQNPRYQVTQFGKPVTLSCSQTLNHNVMYWYQQKSSQAPKLLFHYYDKDFNNEADTPDNFQSRRPNTSFCFLDIRSPGLGDTAMYLCATSKAGDGNTEAFFGQGTRLTVV.

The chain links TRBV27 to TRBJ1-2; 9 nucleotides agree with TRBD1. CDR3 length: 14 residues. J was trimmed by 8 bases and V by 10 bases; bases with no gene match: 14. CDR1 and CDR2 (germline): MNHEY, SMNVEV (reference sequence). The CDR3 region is CATNRGQGYGGYTF. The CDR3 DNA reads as TGTGCCACCAACCGGGGACAGGGTTACGGAGGCTACACCTTC.

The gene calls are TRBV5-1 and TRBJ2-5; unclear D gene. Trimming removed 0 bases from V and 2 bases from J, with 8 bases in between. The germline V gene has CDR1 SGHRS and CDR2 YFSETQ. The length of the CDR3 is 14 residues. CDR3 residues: CASSLALEQETQYF. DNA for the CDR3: TGCGCCAGCAGCTTGGCTCTAGAGCAAGAGACCCAGTACTTC.

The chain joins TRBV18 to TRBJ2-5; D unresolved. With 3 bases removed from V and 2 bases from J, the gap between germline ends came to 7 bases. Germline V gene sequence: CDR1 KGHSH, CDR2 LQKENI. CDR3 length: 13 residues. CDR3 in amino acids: CASSPAQQETQYF. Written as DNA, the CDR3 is TGTGCCAGCTCACCGGCACAACAAGAGACCCAGTACTTC.

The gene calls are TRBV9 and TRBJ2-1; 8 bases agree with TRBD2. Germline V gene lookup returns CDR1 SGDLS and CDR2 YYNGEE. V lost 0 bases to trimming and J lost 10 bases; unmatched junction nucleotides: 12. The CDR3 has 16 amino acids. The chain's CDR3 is CASSVGSGGALSEQFF. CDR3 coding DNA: TGTGCCAGCAGCGTAGGTTCCGGGGGGGCCCTATCCGAGCAGTTCTTC.

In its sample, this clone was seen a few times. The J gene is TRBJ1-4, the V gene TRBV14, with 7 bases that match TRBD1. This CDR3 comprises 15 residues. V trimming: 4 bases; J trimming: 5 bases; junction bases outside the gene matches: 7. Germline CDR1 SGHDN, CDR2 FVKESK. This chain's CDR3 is CASSRDRALNEKLFF. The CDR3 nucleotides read TGTGCCAGCAGCCGAGACAGGGCCCTAAATGAAAAACTGTTTTTT.

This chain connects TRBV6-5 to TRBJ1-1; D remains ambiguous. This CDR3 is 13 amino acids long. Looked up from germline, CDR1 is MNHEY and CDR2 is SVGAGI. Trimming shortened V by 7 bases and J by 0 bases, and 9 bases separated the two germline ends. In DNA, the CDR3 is TGTGCCAGCACGAGTGCGCTGAACACTGAAGCTTTCTTT. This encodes CASTSALNTEAFF.

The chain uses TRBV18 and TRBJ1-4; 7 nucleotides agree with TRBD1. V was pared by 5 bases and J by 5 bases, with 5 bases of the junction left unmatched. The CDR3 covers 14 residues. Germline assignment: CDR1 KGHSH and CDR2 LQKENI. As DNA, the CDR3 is TGTGCCAGCTCAACAGGGGCAGGGAATGAAAAACTGTTTTTT. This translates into CASSTGAGNEKLFF.

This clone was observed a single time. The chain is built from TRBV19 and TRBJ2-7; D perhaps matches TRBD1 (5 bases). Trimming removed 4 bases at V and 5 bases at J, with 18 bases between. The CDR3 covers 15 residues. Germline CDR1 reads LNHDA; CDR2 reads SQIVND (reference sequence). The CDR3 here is CASSNTAGNTHEQYF. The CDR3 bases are TGTGCCAGTAGTAACACGGCAGGGAATACCCACGAGCAGTACTTC.